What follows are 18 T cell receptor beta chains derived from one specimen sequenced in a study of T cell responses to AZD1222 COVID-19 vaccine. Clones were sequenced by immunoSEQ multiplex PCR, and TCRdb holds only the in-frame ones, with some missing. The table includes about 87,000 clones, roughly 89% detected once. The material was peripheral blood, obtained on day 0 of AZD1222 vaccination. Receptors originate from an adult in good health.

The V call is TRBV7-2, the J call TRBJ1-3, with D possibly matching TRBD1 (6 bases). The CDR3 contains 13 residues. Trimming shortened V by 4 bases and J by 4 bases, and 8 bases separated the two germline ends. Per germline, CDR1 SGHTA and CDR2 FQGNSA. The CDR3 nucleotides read TGTGCCAGCAGCTCAGGGGTCGGAAACACCATATATTTT. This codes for CASSSGVGNTIYF.

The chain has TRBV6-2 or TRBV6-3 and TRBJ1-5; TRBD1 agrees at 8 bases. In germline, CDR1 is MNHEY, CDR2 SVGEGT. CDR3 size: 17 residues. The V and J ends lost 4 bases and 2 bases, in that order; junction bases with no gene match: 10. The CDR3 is CASSFWPDRAGNQPQHF. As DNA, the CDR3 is TGTGCCAGCAGTTTTTGGCCGGACAGGGCGGGCAATCAGCCCCAGCATTTT.

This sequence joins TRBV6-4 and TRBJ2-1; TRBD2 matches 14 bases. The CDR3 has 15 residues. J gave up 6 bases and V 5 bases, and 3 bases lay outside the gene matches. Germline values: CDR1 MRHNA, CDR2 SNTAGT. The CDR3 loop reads CASSPTSGGANEQFF. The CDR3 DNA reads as TGTGCCAGCAGTCCGACTAGCGGGGGGGCCAATGAGCAGTTCTTC.

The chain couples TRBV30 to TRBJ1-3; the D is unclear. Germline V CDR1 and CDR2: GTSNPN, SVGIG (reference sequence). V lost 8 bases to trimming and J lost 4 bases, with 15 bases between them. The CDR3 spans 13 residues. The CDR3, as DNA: TGTGCCCGGACCGGCACACCCGGAAACACCATATATTTT. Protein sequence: CARTGTPGNTIYF.

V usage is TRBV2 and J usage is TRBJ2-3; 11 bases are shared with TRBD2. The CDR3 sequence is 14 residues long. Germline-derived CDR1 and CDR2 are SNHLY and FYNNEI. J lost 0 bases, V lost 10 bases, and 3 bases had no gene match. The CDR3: CANLAGGSTDTQYF. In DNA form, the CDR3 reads TGTGCCAACCTAGCGGGGGGAAGCACAGATACGCAGTATTTT.

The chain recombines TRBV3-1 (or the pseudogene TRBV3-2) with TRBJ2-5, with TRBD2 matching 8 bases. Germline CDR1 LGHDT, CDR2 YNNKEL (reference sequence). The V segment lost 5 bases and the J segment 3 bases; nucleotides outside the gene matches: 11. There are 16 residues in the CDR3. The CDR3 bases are TGTGCCAGCAGCAGCCGGATGCGGGGGGCCAAAGAGACCCAGTACTTC. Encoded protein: CASSSRMRGAKETQYF.

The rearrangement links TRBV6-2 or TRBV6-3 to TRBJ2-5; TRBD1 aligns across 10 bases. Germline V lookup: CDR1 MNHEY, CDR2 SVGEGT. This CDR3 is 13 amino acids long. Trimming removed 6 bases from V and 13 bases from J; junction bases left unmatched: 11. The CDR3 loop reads CASRPPGQGTTYF. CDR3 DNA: TGTGCCAGCAGGCCTCCGGGACAGGGGACTACGTACTTC.

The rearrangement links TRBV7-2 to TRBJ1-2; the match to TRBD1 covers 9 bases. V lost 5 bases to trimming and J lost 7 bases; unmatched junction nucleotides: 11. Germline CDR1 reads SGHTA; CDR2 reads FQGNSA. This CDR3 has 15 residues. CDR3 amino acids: CASSDPGTGLVGYTF. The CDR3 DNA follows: TGTGCCAGCAGCGACCCCGGGACAGGGCTTGTTGGCTACACCTTC.

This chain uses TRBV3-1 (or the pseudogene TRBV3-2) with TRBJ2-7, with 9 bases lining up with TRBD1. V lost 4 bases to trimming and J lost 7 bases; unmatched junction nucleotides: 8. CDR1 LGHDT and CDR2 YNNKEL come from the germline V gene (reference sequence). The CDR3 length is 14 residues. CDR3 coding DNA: TGTGCCAGCAGCCCGACAGGGGGTCCGGGGGAGCAGTACTTC. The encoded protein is CASSPTGGPGEQYF.

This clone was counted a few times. In nucleotides, the CDR3 is TGTGCCAGCAGCAATACGGGACTAGCGGGGGCCCGGGGGGCCAATGAGCAGTTCTTC. Its protein product is CASSNTGLAGARGANEQFF. The chain is built from TRBV7-3 and TRBJ2-1, with TRBD2 identical over 14 bases. The trim removed 5 bases at V and 6 bases at J, leaving 15 bases unmatched. This CDR3 spans 19 amino acids. CDR1 and CDR2 (germline): SGHTA, FQGTGA.

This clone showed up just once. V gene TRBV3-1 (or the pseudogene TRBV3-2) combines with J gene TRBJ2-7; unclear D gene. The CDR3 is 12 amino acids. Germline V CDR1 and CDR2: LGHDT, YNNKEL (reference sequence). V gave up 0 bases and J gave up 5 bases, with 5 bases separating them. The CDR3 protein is CASSQDPHEQYF. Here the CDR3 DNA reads TGTGCCAGCAGCCAAGATCCCCACGAGCAGTACTTC.

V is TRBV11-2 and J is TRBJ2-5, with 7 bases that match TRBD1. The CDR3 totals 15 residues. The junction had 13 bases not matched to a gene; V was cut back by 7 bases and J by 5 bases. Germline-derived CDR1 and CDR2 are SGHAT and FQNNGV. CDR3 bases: TGTGCCAGCATCGAAATGCCAGGGGGAGTTGAGACCCAGTACTTC. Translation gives CASIEMPGGVETQYF. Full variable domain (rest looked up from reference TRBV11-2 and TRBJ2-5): EAGVAQSPRYKIIEKRQSVAFWCNPISGHATLYWYQQILGQGPKLLIQFQNNGVVDDSQLPKDRFSAERLKGVDSTLKIQPAKLEDSAVYLCASIEMPGGVETQYFGPGTRLLVL.

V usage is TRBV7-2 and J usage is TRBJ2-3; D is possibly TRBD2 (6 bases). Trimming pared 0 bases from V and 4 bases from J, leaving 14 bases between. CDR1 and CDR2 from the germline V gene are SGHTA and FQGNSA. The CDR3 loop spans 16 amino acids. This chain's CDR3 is CASSLAVAVGPDTQYF. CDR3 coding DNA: TGTGCCAGCAGCTTAGCGGTAGCGGTGGGGCCAGATACGCAGTATTTT.

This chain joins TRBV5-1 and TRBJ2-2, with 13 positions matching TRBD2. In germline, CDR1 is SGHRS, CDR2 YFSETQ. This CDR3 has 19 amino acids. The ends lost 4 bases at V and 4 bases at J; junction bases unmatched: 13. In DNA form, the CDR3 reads TGCGCCAGCAGCACCTGGACTAGCGGGGGCAAGCGAGGCACCGGGGAGCTGTTTTTT. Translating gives CASSTWTSGGKRGTGELFF.

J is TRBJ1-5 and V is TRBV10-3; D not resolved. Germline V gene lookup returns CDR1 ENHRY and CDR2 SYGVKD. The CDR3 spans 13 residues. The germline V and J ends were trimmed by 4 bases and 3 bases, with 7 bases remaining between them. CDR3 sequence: CAISGQINQPQHF. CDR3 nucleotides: TGTGCCATCAGTGGGCAGATCAATCAGCCCCAGCATTTT.

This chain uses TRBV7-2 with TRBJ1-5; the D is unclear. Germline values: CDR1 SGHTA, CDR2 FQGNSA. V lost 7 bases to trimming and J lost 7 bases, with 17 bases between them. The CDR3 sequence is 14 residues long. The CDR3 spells CASNKQEGGQPQHF. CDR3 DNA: TGTGCCAGCAATAAGCAGGAGGGTGGCCAGCCCCAGCATTTT.

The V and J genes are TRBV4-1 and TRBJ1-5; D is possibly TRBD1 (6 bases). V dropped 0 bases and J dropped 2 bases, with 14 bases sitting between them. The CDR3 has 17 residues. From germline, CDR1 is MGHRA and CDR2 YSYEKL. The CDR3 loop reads CASSQEGGRIGNQPQHF. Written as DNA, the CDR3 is TGCGCCAGCAGCCAAGAAGGGGGACGGATCGGCAATCAGCCCCAGCATTTT.

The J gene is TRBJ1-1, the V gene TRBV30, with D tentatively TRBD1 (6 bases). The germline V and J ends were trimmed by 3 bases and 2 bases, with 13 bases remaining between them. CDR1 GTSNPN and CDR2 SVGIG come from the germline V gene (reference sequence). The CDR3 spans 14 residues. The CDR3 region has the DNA TGTGCCTGGAGCCCGGACAGAAAAAACACTGAAGCTTTCTTT. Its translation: CAWSPDRKNTEAFF.